This TCR beta chain was recovered during a study of CDR3 diversity in severe acne. This clonotype has a handful of counts. One junction end disagrees with the germline gene, perhaps due to a read error. This CDR3 region has 20 residues. CDR1 and CDR2 (germline): SGHVS, FNYEAQ. TCRdb itself ran the PCR reads through MiXCR, one entry per CDR3 protein. The data contain almost 85,000 distinct CDR3 sequences, approximately 51% of them singletons. The sequence came from a male donor in good health, without acne. The rearrangement joins TRBV7-6 to TRBJ2-5, with D unresolved. Sequenced input: blood. In nucleotides, the CDR3 is TGTGCTAGCAGCTTAGCCCATCCCGTCCTCGGTCGAGTTGGGAAAGAGACCCAGTACTTC. It yields the protein CASSLAHPVLGRVGKETQYF. The full variable domain, in which reference TRBV7-6 and TRBJ2-5 provide the parts outside the CDR3, is GAGVSQSPRYKVTKRGQDVALRCDPISGHVSLYWYRQALGQGPEFLTYFNYEAQQDKSGLPNDRFSAERPEGSISTLTIQRTEQRDSAMYRCASSLAHPVLGRVGKETQYFGPGTRLLVL.